This record concerns one T cell receptor beta chain sequence. The length of the CDR3 is 15 residues. Germline lookup yields CDR1 LNHNV and CDR2 YYDKDF (reference sequence). J lost 7 bases, V lost 1 base, and 6 bases had no gene match. The source of the sample is a study of CD8 T cells in ankylosing spondylitis. TCRdb reanalysed the 5' RACE reads using MiXCR and keeps one entry per CDR3 protein. The sample holds 25,000 or so distinct CDR3 sequences, over 6.5% seen once. Sequenced material: blood. This clonotype was obtained from a male donor with ankylosing spondylitis or in good health (not recorded which). The chain couples TRBV15 to TRBJ1-4; TRBD1 matches at 7 bases. The CDR3 DNA follows: TGTGCCACCAGCAGAGTAGGCCAGGGGGGTGAAAAACTGTTTTTT. This gives the protein CATSRVGQGGEKLFF.